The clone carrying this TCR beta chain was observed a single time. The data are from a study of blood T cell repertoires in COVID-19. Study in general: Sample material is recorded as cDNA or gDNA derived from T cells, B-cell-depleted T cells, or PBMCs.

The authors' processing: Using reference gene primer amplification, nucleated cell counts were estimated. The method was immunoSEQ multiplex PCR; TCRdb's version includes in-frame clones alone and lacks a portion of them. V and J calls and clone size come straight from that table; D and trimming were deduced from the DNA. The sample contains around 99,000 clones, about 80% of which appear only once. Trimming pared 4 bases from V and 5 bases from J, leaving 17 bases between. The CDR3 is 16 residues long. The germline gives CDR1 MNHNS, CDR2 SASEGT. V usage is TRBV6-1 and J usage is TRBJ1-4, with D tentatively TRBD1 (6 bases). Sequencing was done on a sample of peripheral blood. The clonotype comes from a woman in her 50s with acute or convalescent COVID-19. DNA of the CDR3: TGTGCCAGCAGTGGGGGGGGCCTCCTAGGGAATGAAAAACTGTTTTTT. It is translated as CASSGGGLLGNEKLFF.